Below are 4 T cell receptor beta chains sequenced from a single sample in a study of CD8+CD57+ T cells in acquired aplastic anemia. TCR beta VDJ and CDR3 profiling used genomic DNA as template. One entry per CDR3 protein, called by TCRdb with MiXCR from the reads. The sample shows under 500,000 distinct CDR3 sequences, roughly a third of them seen only once. Before being chosen for sequencing, patients had shown CD8+CD57+ cell expansion by flow cytometry. Sequenced input: sorted CD4+, CD8+, or CD8+CD57+ T cells (not recorded which) from PBMCs. These receptors were collected from a human donor with aplastic anemia.

There are a few counts of this clonotype. V usage is TRBV15 and J usage is TRBJ1-2; 9 bases agree with TRBD1. Germline CDR1 and CDR2: LNHNV and YYDKDF (reference sequence). Trimming cost V 1 base and J 5 bases; bases outside gene matches: 5. This CDR3 region has 15 residues. DNA of the CDR3: TGTGCCACCAGCAGAGGAACAGGGGGCATGTATGGCTACACCTTC. Its protein product is CATSRGTGGMYGYTF.

This clonotype turned up a few times. The J gene is TRBJ1-2, the V gene TRBV7-2; D ambiguous. The CDR3 runs 15 residues. The germline V gene has CDR1 SGHTA and CDR2 FQGNSA. V was shortened by 2 bases and J by 3 bases, with 13 bases between the two germline ends. The CDR3 sequence: CASSLFTSDDYGYTF. The DNA of the CDR3 is TGTGCCAGCAGCTTATTTACCTCAGATGACTATGGCTACACCTTC.

This clonotype was seen a handful of times. This chain joins TRBV30 and TRBJ1-2, with D tentatively TRBD1 (6 bases). Trimming shortened V by 8 bases and J by 5 bases, and 21 bases separated the two germline ends. Germline CDR1 GTSNPN, CDR2 SVGIG (reference sequence). The CDR3 extends over 14 amino acids. CDR3 DNA sequence: TGTGCCCTTACCCGGGACACAAGTGGGTATGGCTACACCTTC. This sequence encodes CALTRDTSGYGYTF. The variable domain in full, completed from reference TRBV30 and TRBJ1-2, reads SQTIHQWPATLVQPVGSPLSLECTVEGTSNPNLYWYRQAAGRGLQLLFYSVGIGQISSEVPQNLSASRPQDRQFILSSKKLLLSDSGFYLCALTRDTSGYGYTFGSGTRLTVV.

Points on this clonotype: One end of the junction is discordant with germline, which a read error may explain. The CDR3 loop is CASSLGTSGTYGQYF. CDR3 DNA sequence: TGCGCCAGCAGCCTCGGGACTAGCGGGACCTACGGGCAGTACTTC. The chain couples TRBV25-1 to TRBJ2-7; 13 bases are a match to TRBD2. The CDR3 loop spans 15 amino acids. Germline lookup yields CDR1 MGHDK and CDR2 SYGVNS.